The 2 T cell receptor beta chains below were found in one sample sequenced in a study of vaccination effects on CD4 cells after COVID-19 (dated 2022 in TCRdb). Libraries were constructed by the immunoSEQ multiplex PCR assay. TCRdb holds this immuneACCESS table with in-frame rearrangements only. Some clones are missing; in checked studies, unresolved V genes explain under half, and the rest has no known cause. The sample table contains more than 60,000 clones; only one count was recorded for over 70% of them. The ten most abundant clones make up approximately 1.5% of the sample. For these TCRs, the target antigens are not known. In the ViraFEST assay, PBMC were stimulated with viral peptide pools, and antigen-specific CD4+ T cell clonotypes were then identified by expansion using TCR sequencing. After around ten days of culture, CD4+ T cells were isolated with the EasySep CD4+ T cell isolation kit. Each participant received two doses of an mRNA SARS-CoV-2 vaccine, either BNT162b2 or mRNA-1273.

Here the sequenced sample was CD4+ T cells from PBMCs cultured with HCoV-229E spike peptides, taken after COVID-19 vaccination. The cell subset or site label, as the study defines it: HCoV-229E spike overlapping peptide pool stimulation. The receptors shown here come from a human donor who received a COVID-19 vaccine.

The chain carries TRBV7-2 and TRBJ2-7, with 11 bases that match TRBD2. The CDR3 is made up of 16 amino acids. The V segment lost 0 bases and the J segment 3 bases; nucleotides outside the gene matches: 4. Per germline, CDR1 SGHTA and CDR2 FQGNSA. The CDR3 is CASSLAPSGGSYEQYV. The CDR3 DNA is TGTGCCAGCAGCTTAGCCCCTAGCGGGGGGAGCTACGAGCAGTACGTC.

This clone appeared a few times. This sequence joins TRBV10-2 and TRBJ2-5; maybe TRBD1 (5 bases). This CDR3 has 14 amino acids. CDR1 WSHSY and CDR2 SAAADI come from the germline V gene. V was cut by 11 bases and J by 5 bases, with 21 bases left in between. The CDR3 region is CACSPSGLGETQYF. The DNA of the CDR3 is TGCGCCTGCTCCCCGTCAGGGTTAGGGGAGACCCAGTACTTC.